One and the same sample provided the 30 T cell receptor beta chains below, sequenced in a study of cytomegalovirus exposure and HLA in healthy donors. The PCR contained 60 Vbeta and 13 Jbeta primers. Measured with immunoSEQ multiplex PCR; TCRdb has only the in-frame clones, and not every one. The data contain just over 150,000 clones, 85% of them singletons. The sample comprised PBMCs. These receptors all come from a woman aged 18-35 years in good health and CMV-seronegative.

The CDR3 DNA reads as TGTGCCAGCAGTTTAGGACAGACCTACGAGCAGTACTTC. Encoded protein: CASSLGQTYEQYF. The chain recombines TRBV6-6 with TRBJ2-5; TRBD1 is a possible D gene (6 bases). The end of the DNA aligns better with TRBJ2-7, so the J call may be wrong. The germline CDR1 and CDR2 sequences are MNHNY and SVGAGI (reference sequence). CDR3 length equals 13 residues.

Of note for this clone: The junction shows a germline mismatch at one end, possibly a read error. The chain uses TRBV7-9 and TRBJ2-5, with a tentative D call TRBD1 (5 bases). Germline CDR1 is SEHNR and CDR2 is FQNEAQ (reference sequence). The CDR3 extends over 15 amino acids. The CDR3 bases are TGTTCCAGCAGCCCAATGGGGCAGGGCAAAGAGACCCAGTACTTC. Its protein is CSSSPMGQGKETQYF.

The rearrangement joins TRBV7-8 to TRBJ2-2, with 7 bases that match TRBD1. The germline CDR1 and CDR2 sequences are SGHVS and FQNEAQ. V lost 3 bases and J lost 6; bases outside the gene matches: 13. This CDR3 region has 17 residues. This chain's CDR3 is CASSFPPDRDKSGELFF. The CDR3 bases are TGTGCCAGCAGCTTTCCTCCTGACAGGGATAAATCCGGGGAGCTGTTTTTT.

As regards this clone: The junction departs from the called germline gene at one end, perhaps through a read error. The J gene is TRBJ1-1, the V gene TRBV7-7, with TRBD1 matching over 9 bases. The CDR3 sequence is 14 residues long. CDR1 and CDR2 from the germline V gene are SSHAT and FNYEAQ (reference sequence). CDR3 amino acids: CASSRRTGDTEAFF. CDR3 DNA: TGTGCTAGCAGCCGAAGGACAGGGGACACTGAAGCTTTCTTT. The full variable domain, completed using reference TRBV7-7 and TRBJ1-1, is GAGVSQSPRYKVTKRGQDVTLRCDPISSHATLYWYQQALGQGPEFLTYFNYEAQPDKSGLPSDRFSAERPEGSISTLTIQRTEQRDSAMYRCASSRRTGDTEAFFGQGTRLTVV.

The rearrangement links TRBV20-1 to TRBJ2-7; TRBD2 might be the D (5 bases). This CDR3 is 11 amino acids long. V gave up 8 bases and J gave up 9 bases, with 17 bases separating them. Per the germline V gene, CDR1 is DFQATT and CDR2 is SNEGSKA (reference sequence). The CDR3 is CSTPASAGQYF. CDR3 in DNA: TGCAGTACCCCCGCCAGTGCGGGGCAGTACTTC.

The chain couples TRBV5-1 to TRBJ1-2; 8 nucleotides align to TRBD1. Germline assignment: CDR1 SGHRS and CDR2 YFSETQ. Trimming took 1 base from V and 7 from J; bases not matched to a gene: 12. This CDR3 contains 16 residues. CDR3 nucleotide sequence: TGCGCCAGCAGCTTGTCTCCGGACAGGGCTGGATTTGGCTACACCTTC. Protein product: CASSLSPDRAGFGYTF.

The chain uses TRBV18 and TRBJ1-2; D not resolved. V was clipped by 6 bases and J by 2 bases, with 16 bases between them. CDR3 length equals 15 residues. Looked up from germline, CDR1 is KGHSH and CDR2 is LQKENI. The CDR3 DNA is TGTGCCAGCTCTCTAAGACTGGAGTCGAACTATGGCTACACCTTC. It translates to CASSLRLESNYGYTF.

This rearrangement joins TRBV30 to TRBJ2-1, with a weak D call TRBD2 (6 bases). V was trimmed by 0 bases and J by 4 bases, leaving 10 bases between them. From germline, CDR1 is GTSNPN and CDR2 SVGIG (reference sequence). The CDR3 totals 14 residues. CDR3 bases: TGTGCCTGGAGTGTCTCGGGAGTGTACAATGAGCAGTTCTTC. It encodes CAWSVSGVYNEQFF.

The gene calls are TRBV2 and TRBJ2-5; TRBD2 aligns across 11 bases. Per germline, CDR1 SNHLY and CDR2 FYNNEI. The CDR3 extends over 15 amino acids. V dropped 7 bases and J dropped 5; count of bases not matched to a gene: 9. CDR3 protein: CASTPTSGARETQYF. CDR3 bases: TGTGCCAGCACCCCGACTAGCGGGGCTAGGGAGACCCAGTACTTC.

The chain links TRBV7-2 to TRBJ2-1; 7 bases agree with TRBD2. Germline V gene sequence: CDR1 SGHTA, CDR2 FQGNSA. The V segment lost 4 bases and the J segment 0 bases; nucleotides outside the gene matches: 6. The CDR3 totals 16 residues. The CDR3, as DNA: TGTGCCAGCAGCTCGTCGGGGGGTAGCTCCTACAATGAGCAGTTCTTC. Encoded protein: CASSSSGGSSYNEQFF.

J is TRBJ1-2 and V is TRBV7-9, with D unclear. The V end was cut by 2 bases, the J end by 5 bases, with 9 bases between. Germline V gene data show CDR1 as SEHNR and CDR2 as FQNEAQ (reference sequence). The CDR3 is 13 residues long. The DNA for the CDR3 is TGTGCCAGCAGCTTAATGGGCTGGTATGGCTACACCTTC. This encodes CASSLMGWYGYTF.

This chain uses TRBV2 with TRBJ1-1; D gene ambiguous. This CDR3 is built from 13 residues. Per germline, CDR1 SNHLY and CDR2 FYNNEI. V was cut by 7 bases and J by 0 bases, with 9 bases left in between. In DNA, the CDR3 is TGTGCCAGCAAGGCGGGGATGAACACTGAAGCTTTCTTT. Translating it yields CASKAGMNTEAFF. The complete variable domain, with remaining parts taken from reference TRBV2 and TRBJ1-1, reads EPEVTQTPSHQVTQMGQEVILRCVPISNHLYFYWYRQILGQKVEFLVSFYNNEISEKSEIFDDQFSVERPDGSNFTLKIRSTKLEDSAMYFCASKAGMNTEAFFGQGTRLTVV.

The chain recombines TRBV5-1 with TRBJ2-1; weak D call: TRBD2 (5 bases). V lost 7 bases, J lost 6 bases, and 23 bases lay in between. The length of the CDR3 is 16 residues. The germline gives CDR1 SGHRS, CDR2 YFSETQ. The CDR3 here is CASGPPSSGIFNEQFF. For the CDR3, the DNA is TGCGCCAGCGGCCCCCCAAGTTCGGGGATTTTCAATGAGCAGTTCTTC.

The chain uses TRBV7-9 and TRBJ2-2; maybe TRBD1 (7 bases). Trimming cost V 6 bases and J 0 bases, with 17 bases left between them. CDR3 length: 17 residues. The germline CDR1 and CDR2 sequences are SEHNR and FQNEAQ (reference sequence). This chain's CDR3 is CASRDAGGGSNTGELFF. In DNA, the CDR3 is TGTGCCAGCAGGGACGCAGGGGGAGGATCGAACACCGGGGAGCTGTTTTTT.

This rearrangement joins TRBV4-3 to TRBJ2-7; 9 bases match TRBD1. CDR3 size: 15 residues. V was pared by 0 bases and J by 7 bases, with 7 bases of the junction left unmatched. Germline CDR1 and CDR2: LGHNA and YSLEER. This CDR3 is CASSQEVGQGYEQYF. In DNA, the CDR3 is TGCGCCAGCAGCCAAGAAGTAGGACAGGGGTATGAGCAGTACTTC.

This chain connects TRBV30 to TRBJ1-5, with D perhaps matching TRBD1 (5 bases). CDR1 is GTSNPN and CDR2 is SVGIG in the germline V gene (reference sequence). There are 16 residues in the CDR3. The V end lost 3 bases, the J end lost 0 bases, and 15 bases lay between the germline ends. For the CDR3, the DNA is TGTGCCTGGAGAGAGCGCCCGGGACTTAGCAATCAGCCCCAGCATTTT. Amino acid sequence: CAWRERPGLSNQPQHF.

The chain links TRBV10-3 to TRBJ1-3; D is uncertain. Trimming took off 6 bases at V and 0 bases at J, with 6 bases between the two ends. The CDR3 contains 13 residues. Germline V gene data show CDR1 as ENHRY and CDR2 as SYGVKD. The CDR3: CAIRRDSGNTIYF. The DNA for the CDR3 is TGTGCCATCAGACGGGACTCTGGAAACACCATATATTTT.

The CDR3 here is CASSYQGAPGGYTF. In DNA, the CDR3 is TGTGCCAGCAGCTATCAGGGGGCCCCGGGGGGCTACACCTTC. This chain links TRBV5-5 with TRBJ1-2; 8 nucleotides line up with TRBD1. V gave up 3 bases and J gave up 8 bases; unmatched junction bases: 9. The CDR3 covers 14 residues. CDR1 is SGHKS and CDR2 is YYEKEE in the germline V gene (reference sequence).

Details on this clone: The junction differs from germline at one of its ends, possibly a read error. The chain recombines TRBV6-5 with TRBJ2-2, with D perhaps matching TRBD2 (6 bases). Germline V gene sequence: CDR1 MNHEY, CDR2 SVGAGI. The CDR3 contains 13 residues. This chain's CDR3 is CASRRGGTGGLFF. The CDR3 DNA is TGTGCCAGCAGGCGGGGTGGCACCGGGGGGCTGTTTTTT.

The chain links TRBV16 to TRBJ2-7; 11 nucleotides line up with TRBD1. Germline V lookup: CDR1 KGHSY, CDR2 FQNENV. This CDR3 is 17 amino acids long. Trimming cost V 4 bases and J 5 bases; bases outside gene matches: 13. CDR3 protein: CASSRSLGWTGGNEQYF. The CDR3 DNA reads TGTGCCAGCAGCCGCTCCTTGGGCTGGACAGGGGGCAACGAGCAGTACTTC.

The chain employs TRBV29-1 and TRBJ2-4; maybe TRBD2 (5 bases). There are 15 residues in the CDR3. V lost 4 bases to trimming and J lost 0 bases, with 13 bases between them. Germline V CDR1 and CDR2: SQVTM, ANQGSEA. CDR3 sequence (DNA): TGCAGCGTTGGACGGGAAGGGCTAGCCAAAAACATTCAGTACTTC. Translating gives CSVGREGLAKNIQYF.

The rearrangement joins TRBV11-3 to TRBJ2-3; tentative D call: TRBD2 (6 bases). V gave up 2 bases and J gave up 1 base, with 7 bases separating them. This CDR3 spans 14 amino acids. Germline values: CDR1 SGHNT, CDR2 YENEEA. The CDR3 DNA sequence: TGTGCCAGCAGCTTATGGGGGGGCACAGATACGCAGTATTTT. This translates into CASSLWGGTDTQYF.

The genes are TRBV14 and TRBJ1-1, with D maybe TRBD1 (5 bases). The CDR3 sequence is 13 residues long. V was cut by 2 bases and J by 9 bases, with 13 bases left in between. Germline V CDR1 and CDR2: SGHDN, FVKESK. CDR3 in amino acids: CASSQFLQGQAFF. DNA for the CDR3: TGTGCCAGCAGCCAATTCTTGCAGGGTCAAGCTTTCTTT.

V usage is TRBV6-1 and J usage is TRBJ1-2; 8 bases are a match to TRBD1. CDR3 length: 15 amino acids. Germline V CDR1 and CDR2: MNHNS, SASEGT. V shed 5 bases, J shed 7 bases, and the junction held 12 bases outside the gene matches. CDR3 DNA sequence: TGTGCCAGCAGTTCGAGGACAGGGAAAAGGTCTGGCTACACCTTC. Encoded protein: CASSSRTGKRSGYTF.

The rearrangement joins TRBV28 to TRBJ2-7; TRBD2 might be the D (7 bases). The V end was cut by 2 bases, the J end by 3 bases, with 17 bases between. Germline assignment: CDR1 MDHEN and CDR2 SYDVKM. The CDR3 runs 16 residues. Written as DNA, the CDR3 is TGTGCCAGCAGTTTACCCGGGCAGGGGAGGGGCTACGAGCAGTACTTC. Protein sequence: CASSLPGQGRGYEQYF. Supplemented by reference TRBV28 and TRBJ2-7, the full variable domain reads DVKVTQSSRYLVKRTGEKVFLECVQDMDHENMFWYRQDPGLGLRLIYFSYDVKMKEKGDIPEGYSVSREKKERFSLILESASTNQTSMYLCASSLPGQGRGYEQYFGPGTRLTVT.

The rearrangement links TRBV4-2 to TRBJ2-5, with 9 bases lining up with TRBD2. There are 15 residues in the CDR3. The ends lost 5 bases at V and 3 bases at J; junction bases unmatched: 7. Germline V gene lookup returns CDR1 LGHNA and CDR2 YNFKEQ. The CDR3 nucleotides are TGTGCCAGCAGCTCCGTGGTAGCGGGAGAAGAGACCCAGTACTTC. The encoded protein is CASSSVVAGEETQYF.

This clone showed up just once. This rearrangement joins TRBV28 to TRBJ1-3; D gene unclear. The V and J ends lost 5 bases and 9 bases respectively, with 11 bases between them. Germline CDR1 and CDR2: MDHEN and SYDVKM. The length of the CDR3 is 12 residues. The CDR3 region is CASSPLRGTIYF. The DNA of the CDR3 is TGTGCCAGCAGTCCCCTGCGGGGCACCATATATTTT.

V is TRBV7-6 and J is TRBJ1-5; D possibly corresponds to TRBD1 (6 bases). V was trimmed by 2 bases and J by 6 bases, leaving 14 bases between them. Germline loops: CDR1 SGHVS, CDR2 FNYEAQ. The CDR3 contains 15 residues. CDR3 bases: TGTGCCAGCAGCTTATCAGGGGCGCCGGGTCAGCCCCAGCATTTT. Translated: CASSLSGAPGQPQHF.

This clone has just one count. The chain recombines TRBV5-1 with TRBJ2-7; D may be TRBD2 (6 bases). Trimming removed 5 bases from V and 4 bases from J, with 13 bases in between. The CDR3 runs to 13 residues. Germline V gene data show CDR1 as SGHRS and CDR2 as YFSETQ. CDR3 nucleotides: TGCGCCAGCAGATGGGACGGGAGATACGAGCAGTACTTC. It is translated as CASRWDGRYEQYF.

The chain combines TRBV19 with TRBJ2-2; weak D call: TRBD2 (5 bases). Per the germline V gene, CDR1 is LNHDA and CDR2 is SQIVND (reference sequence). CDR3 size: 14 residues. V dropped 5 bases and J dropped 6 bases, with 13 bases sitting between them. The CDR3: CASSSESGAGELFF. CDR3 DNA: TGTGCCAGTAGTTCCGAAAGCGGTGCCGGGGAGCTGTTTTTT.